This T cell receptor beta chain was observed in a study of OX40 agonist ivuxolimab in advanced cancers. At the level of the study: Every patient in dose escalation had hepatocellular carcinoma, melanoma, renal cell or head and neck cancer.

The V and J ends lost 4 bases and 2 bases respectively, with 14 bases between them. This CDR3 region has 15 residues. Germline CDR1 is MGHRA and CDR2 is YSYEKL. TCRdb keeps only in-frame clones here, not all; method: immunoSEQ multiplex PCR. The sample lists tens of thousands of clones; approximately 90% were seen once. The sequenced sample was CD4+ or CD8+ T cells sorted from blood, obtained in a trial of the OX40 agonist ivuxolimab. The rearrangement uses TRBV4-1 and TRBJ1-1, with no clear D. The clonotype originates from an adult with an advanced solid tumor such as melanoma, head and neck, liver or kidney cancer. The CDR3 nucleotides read TGCGCCAGCAGCCTACCAGACCTGGGAAACACTGAAGCTTTCTTT. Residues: CASSLPDLGNTEAFF.